The clone carrying this T cell receptor beta chain was seen repeatedly, ten times or more. The assay was immunoSEQ multiplex PCR, and TCRdb's table has in-frame clones only and misses some. Of about 460,000 clones in the sample, 70% to 80% were seen once. V dropped 5 bases and J dropped 3; count of bases not matched to a gene: 11. Germline CDR1 SGHNT, CDR2 YENEEA. The CDR3 contains 17 residues. The data derive from a study of shared clonotypes between healthy human individuals. Participating donors were healthy, HIV-negative adults free of recent acute infections or vaccinations. V usage is TRBV11-3 and J usage is TRBJ2-2; 8 bases are shared with TRBD2. Sample: PBMCs. This TCR came from a woman aged 40 to 50 in good health. Some clones in this sample may be carry-over from other donors' samples. The CDR3 DNA reads as TGTGCCAGCAGCGAGAACTCAGCGGGAGTGTACACCGGGGAGCTGTTTTTT. It codes for CASSENSAGVYTGELFF.